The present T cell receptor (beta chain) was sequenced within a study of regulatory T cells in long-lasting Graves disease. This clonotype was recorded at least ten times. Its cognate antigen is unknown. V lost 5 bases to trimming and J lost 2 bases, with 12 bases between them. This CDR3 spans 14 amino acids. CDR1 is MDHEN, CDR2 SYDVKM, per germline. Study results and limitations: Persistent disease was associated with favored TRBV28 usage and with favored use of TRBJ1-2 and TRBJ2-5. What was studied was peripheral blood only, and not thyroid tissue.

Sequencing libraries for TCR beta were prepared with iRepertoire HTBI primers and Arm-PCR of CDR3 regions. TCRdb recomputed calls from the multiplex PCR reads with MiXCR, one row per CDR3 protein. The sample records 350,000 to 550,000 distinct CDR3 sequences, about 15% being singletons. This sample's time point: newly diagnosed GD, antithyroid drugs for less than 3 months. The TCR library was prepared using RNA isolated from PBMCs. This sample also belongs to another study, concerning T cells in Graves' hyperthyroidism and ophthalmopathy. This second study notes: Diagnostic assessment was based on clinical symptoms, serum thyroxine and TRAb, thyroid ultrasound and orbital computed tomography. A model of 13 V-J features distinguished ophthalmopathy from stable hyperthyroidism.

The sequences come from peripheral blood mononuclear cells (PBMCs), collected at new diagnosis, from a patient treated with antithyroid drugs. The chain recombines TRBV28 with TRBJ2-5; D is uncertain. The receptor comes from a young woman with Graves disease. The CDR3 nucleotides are TGTGCCAGCAGTCGATCACCGGGTCAAGAGACCCAGTACTTC. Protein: CASSRSPGQETQYF.